The 9 T cell receptor beta chains in this list originate from one sample, sequenced in a study of T cell repertoires in cytomegalovirus infection. No antigen is known for these receptors. One entry per CDR3 protein, called by TCRdb with MiXCR from the reads. This table has 200,000 or so distinct CDR3 sequences, less than 50% appearing once. The specimen was CD8+ T cells from cultured PBMCs, collected from culture after CMV antigen stimulation. The receptors stem from a human donor in good health (CMV status not recorded). Some clones in this sample may be carry-over from other donors' samples.

This clonotype was seen a handful of times. The V and J genes are TRBV12-3 or TRBV12-4 and TRBJ1-2; 12 bases line up with TRBD1. Unmatched junction bases numbered 7, after V lost 8 bases and J lost 0 bases. The CDR3 length is 16 residues. The CDR3 region has the DNA TGTGCCAGCGGGTTCCGGGACAGGGGGCCTAACTATGGCTACACCTTC. It is translated as CASGFRDRGPNYGYTF.

The chain joins TRBV20-1 to TRBJ2-3; D gene uncertain. The CDR3 is 11 amino acids. CDR1 and CDR2 (germline): DFQATT, SNEGSKA (reference sequence). Trimming shortened V by 7 bases and J by 6 bases, and 11 bases separated the two germline ends. The CDR3 region is CSVSELDTQYF. DNA for the CDR3: TGCAGTGTGTCGGAACTTGATACGCAGTATTTT.

The rearrangement uses TRBV4-2 and TRBJ1-1; 7 bases fit TRBD1. V trimming: 4 bases; J trimming: 11 bases; junction bases outside the gene matches: 4. Germline assignment: CDR1 LGHNA and CDR2 YNFKEQ. The CDR3 has 11 residues. CDR3 loop: CASSRGRGAFF. Here the CDR3 DNA reads TGTGCCAGCAGCCGGGGCAGGGGGGCTTTCTTT.

The chain recombines TRBV9 with TRBJ1-5, with D uncertain. This CDR3 is 15 amino acids long. Germline V CDR1 and CDR2: SGDLS, YYNGEE. Trimming pared 0 bases from V and 0 bases from J, leaving 7 bases between. Written as DNA, the CDR3 is TGTGCCAGCAGCGTAGGCGGGCTTAGCAATCAGCCCCAGCATTTT. Translating it yields CASSVGGLSNQPQHF.

This clonotype was detected a few times. The CDR3 nucleotides read TGTGCCAGCAGGGGGACTAGCGGGAAAGAGACCCAGTACTTC. Translating gives CASRGTSGKETQYF. The chain combines TRBV12-3 or TRBV12-4 with TRBJ2-5, with 13 bases fitting TRBD2. V was clipped by 6 bases and J by 3 bases; unmatched bases: 1. The CDR3 is 14 amino acids.

This clonotype came up a few times. The chain employs TRBV7-9 and TRBJ2-7, with 7 bases identical to TRBD2. Unmatched junction bases numbered 5, after V lost 2 bases and J lost 4 bases. CDR1 is SEHNR, CDR2 FQNEAQ, per germline (reference sequence). The CDR3 is 14 amino acids. CDR3 protein: CASSLLGGNYEQYF. CDR3 DNA: TGTGCCAGCAGCTTACTGGGGGGGAATTACGAGCAGTACTTC.

The J gene is TRBJ2-3, the V gene TRBV18, with D maybe TRBD1 (6 bases). CDR3 size: 14 residues. V dropped 4 bases and J dropped 2 bases, with 10 bases sitting between them. In germline, CDR1 is KGHSH, CDR2 LQKENI. Written as DNA, the CDR3 is TGTGCCAGCTCACACGGACAGAACACAGATACGCAGTATTTT. Translating it yields CASSHGQNTDTQYF.

This chain uses TRBV7-3 with TRBJ2-1, with unresolved D. V dropped 4 bases and J dropped 4 bases, with 14 bases sitting between them. The CDR3 is made up of 15 amino acids. Germline V gene lookup returns CDR1 SGHTA and CDR2 FQGTGA. CDR3 sequence (DNA): TGTGCCAGCAGCTCCACAGCCAACGGGTACAATGAGCAGTTCTTC. This translates into CASSSTANGYNEQFF.

This clonotype was observed a few times. This chain joins TRBV10-3 and TRBJ2-7; D is unclear. This CDR3 region has 13 residues. V was cut by 0 bases and J by 3 bases, with 6 bases left in between. Germline CDR1 ENHRY, CDR2 SYGVKD. CDR3 in DNA: TGTGCCATCAGTGAGTCGGCCCACTACGAGCAGTACTTC. It codes for CAISESAHYEQYF.